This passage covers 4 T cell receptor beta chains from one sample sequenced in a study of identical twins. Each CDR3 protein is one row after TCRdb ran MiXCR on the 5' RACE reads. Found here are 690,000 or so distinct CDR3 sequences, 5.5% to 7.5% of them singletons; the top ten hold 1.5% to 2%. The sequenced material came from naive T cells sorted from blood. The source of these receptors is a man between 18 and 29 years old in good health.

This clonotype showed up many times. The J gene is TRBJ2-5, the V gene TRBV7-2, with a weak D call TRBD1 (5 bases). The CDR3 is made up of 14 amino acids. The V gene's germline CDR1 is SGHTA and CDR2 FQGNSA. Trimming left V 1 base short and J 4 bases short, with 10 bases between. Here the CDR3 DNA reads TGTGCCAGCAGCTTAGAAAGGGGCCGAGAGACCCAGTACTTC. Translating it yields CASSLERGRETQYF.

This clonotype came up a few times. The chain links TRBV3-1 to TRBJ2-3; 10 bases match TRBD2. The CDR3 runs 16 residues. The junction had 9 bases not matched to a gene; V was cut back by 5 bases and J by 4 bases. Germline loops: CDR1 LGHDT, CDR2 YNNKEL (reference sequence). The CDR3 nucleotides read TGTGCCAGCAGCAAAATTAGCGGGAGGCAGGCAGATACGCAGTATTTT. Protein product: CASSKISGRQADTQYF.

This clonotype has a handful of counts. The CDR3 sequence is CSADTGTLLNEQFF. For the CDR3, the DNA is TGCAGTGCCGACACCGGGACTCTGTTAAATGAGCAGTTCTTC. The chain couples TRBV20-1 to TRBJ2-1, with TRBD2 as a possible D gene (6 bases). Trimming shortened V by 6 bases and J by 7 bases, and 19 bases separated the two germline ends. Germline V gene sequence: CDR1 DFQATT, CDR2 SNEGSKA (reference sequence). This CDR3 has 14 residues.

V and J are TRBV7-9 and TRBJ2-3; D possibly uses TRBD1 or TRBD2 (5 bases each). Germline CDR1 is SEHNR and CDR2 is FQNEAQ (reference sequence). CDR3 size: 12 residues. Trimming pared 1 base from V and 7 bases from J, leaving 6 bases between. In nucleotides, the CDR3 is TGTGCCAGCAGCTTAGGGGGGAATACGCAGTATTTT. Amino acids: CASSLGGNTQYF. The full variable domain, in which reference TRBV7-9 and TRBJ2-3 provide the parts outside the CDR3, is DTGVSQNPRHKITKRGQNVTFRCDPISEHNRLYWYRQTLGQGPEFLTYFQNEAQLEKSRLLSDRFSAERPKGSFSTLEIQRTEQGDSAMYLCASSLGGNTQYFGPGTRLTVL.